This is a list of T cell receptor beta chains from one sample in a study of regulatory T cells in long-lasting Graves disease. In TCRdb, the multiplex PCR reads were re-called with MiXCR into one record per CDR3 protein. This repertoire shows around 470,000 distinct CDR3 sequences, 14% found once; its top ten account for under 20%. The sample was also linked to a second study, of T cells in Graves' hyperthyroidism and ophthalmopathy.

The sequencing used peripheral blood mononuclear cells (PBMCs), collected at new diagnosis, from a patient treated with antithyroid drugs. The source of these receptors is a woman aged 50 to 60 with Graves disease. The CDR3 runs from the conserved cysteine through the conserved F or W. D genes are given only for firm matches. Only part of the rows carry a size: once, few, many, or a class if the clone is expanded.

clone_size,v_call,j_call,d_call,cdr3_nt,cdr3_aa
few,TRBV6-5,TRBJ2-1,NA,TGTGCCAGCAGTTTCAGGGGTTTGTCCTACAATGAGCAGTTCTTC,CASSFRGLSYNEQFF
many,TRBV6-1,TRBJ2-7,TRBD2,TGTGCCAGCAGAGATGACGGGAGGGCCTACGAGCAGTACTTC,CASRDDGRAYEQYF
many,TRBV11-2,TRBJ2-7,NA,TGTGCCAGCAGCCCCTGGGCGGAGGCTTCCTACGAGCAGTACTTC,CASSPWAEASYEQYF
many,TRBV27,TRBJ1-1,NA,TGTGCCAGCAGTAAAGACAGTTGGGGGAACACTGAAGCTTTCTTT,CASSKDSWGNTEAFF
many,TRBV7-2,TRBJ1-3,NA,TGTGCCAGCAGCTTAGCCGTATCTGGAAACACCATATATTTT,CASSLAVSGNTIYF
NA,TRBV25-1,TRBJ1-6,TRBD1,TGTGCCATCGCCGGGACAGGGGATTCACCCCTCCACTTT,CAIAGTGDSPLHF
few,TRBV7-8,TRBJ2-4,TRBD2,TGTGCCAGTACCGGGGGGATAGCCAAAAACATTCAGTACTTC,CASTGGIAKNIQYF
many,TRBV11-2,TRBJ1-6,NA,TGTGCCAGCAGCTTCCAGGGGTTGGGTAATTCACCCCTCCACTTT,CASSFQGLGNSPLHF
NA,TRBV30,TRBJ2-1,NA,TGTGCCTGGACGTCTGGCTCCTACAATGAGCAGTTCTTC,CAWTSGSYNEQFF
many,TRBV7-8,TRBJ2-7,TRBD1,TGTGCCAGCAGCTTAGCTCCGGGACAGCCCTACGAGCAGTACTTC,CASSLAPGQPYEQYF
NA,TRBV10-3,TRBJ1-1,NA,TGTGCCATCAGAATTGACCCATCGGAACTGGCTTTCTTT,CAIRIDPSELAFF
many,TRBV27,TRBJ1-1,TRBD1,TGTGCCAGCAGTCCTACAGGGGGCTTAACTGAAGCTTTCTTT,CASSPTGGLTEAFF
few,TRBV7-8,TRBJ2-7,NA,TGTGCCAGCAGCCCGATTGCAGCATCCAACAGGGAGCAGTACTTC,CASSPIAASNREQYF
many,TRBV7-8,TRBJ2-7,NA,TGTGCCAGCAGCTCCACCCCGGGAAGTGTCTACGAGCAGTACTTC,CASSSTPGSVYEQYF
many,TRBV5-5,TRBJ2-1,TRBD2,TGTGCCAGCAGTCAACCGGGACTAGCGGACTACAATGAGCAGTTCTTC,CASSQPGLADYNEQFF
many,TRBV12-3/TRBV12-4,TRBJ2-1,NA,TGTGCCAGCAGTGCAGGCAAAAGGGGGTACAATGAGCAGTTCTTC,CASSAGKRGYNEQFF
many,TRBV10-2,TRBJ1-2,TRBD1,TGCGCCAGCGGACAGGGGGAGGCTAACTATGGCTACACCTTC,CASGQGEANYGYTF
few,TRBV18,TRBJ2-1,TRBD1,TGTGCCAGCTCAACCGGGACAGGGGCCTTTGATGAGCAGTTCTTC,CASSTGTGAFDEQFF
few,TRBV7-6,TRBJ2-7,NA,TGTGCCAGCAGCTTAGGCCCTGAGAGTTACGAGCAGTACTTC,CASSLGPESYEQYF
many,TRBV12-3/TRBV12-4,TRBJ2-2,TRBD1,TGTGCCAGCAGGAGGGACAGGTCCACCGGGGAGCTGTTTTTT,CASRRDRSTGELFF
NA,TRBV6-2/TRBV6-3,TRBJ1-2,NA,TGTGCCAGCAGTTACTCGTCTGGGGCCCGCGGCTACACCTTC,CASSYSSGARGYTF
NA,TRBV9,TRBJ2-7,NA,TGTGCCAGCAGCGTAGGGCAGGGGACTTACGAGCAGTACTTC,CASSVGQGTYEQYF
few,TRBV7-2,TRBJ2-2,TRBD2,TGTGCCAGCAGCTTAGGGACTAGGTGGTCCGGGGAGCTGTTTTTT,CASSLGTRWSGELFF
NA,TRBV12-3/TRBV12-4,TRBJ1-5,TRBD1,TGTGCCAGCAGTCGTGACAGGGGGCTTGGTCAGCCCCAGCATTTT,CASSRDRGLGQPQHF
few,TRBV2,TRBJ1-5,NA,TGTGCCAGCAGTACCGAACAGGGACTGAGGCCCCAGCATTTT,CASSTEQGLRPQHF
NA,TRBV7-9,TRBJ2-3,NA,TGTGCCAGCATCCCGACTGGTAGCTCCTTCCTCGGGGATACGCAGTATTTT,CASIPTGSSFLGDTQYF
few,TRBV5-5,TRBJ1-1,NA,TGTGCCAGCAGCCTGGGACACGCGAACACTGAAGCTTTCTTT,CASSLGHANTEAFF
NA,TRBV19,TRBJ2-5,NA,TGTGCCAGTAGTGGCCAAAGACAAGAGACCCAGTACTTC,CASSGQRQETQYF